Listed below are T cell receptor beta chains from one sample, sequenced in a study of shared clonotypes between healthy human individuals. Assay: immunoSEQ multiplex PCR; the TCRdb copy retains only in-frame clones and omits some. This repertoire shows hundreds of thousands of clones, 55% to 85% found once; its top ten account for around 1.8%. The sequencing input was memory CD4+ T cells sorted from blood. These receptors were obtained from a woman aged 30 to 39 in good health. Each CDR3 is given with its conserved first and last residue. A D gene is named only where the DNA matches it firmly. Size is stated for part of the rows, as once, few or many counts, or as a class when the clone is expanded.

size: NA; J: TRBJ2-6; V: TRBV10-2; D: NA; DNA: TGCGCCAGCAGGATACAAGACTCTGGGGCCAACGTCCTGACTTTC; CDR3: CASRIQDSGANVLTF
size: NA; J: TRBJ2-3; V: TRBV5-1; D: TRBD2; DNA: TGCGCCAGCAGGACCCTAGCGGGGCGGGAAGATACGCAGTATTTT; CDR3: CASRTLAGREDTQYF
size: NA; J: TRBJ1-5; V: TRBV2; D: NA; DNA: TGTGCCAGCAGTCGACGGAATAGCAATCAGCCCCAGCATTTT; CDR3: CASSRRNSNQPQHF
size: NA; J: TRBJ1-1; V: TRBV7-6; D: NA; DNA: TGTGCCAGCAGCGATAACGTCTTAAACACTGAAGCTTTCTTT; CDR3: CASSDNVLNTEAFF
size: NA; J: TRBJ2-5; V: TRBV28; D: NA; DNA: TGTGCCAGCAGTCCAGGATACCAAGAGACCCAGTACTTC; CDR3: CASSPGYQETQYF
size: once; J: TRBJ2-1; V: TRBV10-2; D: TRBD2; DNA: TGCGCCAGCAGGGACACACCCGGGACTAGTAACAATGAGCAGTTCTTC; CDR3: CASRDTPGTSNNEQFF
size: NA; J: TRBJ2-5; V: TRBV29-1; D: NA; DNA: TGCAGCGTTGATTCCCAGGGCGAAGAGACCCAGTACTTC; CDR3: CSVDSQGEETQYF
size: NA; J: TRBJ2-7; V: TRBV27; D: TRBD1; DNA: TGTGCCAGCAGTTTATCGGGAACGGGACAGAGCCACGAGCAGTACTTC; CDR3: CASSLSGTGQSHEQYF
size: NA; J: TRBJ2-5; V: TRBV25-1; D: NA; DNA: TGTGCCAGCAGCCCTAGGGAAGAGACCCAGTACTTC; CDR3: CASSPREETQYF
size: few; J: TRBJ1-1; V: TRBV7-2; D: NA; DNA: TGTGCCAGCAGCTTCCGACCTCAAGAAGCTTTCTTT; CDR3: CASSFRPQEAFF
size: NA; J: TRBJ1-4; V: TRBV28; D: NA; DNA: TGTGCCAGGACCCGGTTGGGGGACGAAAAACTGTTTTTT; CDR3: CARTRLGDEKLFF
size: NA; J: TRBJ2-2; V: TRBV9; D: NA; DNA: TGTGCCAGCAGCGACCGGCTGGACACCGGGGAGCTGTTTTTT; CDR3: CASSDRLDTGELFF
size: NA; J: TRBJ1-4; V: TRBV19; D: NA; DNA: TGTGCCAGTAGTATAGAAGGGCTCGTTCACGAAAAACTGTTTTTT; CDR3: CASSIEGLVHEKLFF
size: NA; J: TRBJ2-3; V: TRBV11-2; D: TRBD2; DNA: TGTGCCAGCAGCCGCTTTGCCCCTAGCGGAGTCACAGATACGCAGTATTTT; CDR3: CASSRFAPSGVTDTQYF
size: NA; J: TRBJ2-5; V: TRBV5-1; D: NA; DNA: TGCGCCAGCAGCTTGGCATCAGGGGGGGAGGAGACCCAGTACTTC; CDR3: CASSLASGGEETQYF
size: NA; J: TRBJ2-2; V: TRBV2; D: NA; DNA: TGTGCCAGCACCCACAGGGCATCCCAAATCGGGGAGCTGTTTTTT; CDR3: CASTHRASQIGELFF
size: NA; J: TRBJ1-4; V: TRBV18; D: NA; DNA: TGTGCCAGCTCATCGAACCCAGCAACTAATGAAAAACTGTTTTTT; CDR3: CASSSNPATNEKLFF
size: once; J: TRBJ2-1; V: TRBV10-1; D: TRBD2; DNA: TGCGCCAGCAGTCCATCGACTAGCGGGAGGCACCTACAGTTCTTC; CDR3: CASSPSTSGRHLQFF
size: few; J: TRBJ2-1; V: TRBV19; D: NA; DNA: TGTGCCAGTAGTCGCCGTGAGAATGAGCAGTTCTTC; CDR3: CASSRRENEQFF
size: once; J: TRBJ1-2; V: TRBV5-1; D: NA; DNA: TGCGCCAGCGGTAGTCCAGGGCGTAACTATGGCTACACCTTC; CDR3: CASGSPGRNYGYTF
size: NA; J: TRBJ2-7; V: TRBV2; D: NA; DNA: TGTGCCAGCAGTGGTGGTAAGGAAAAGCAGTACTTC; CDR3: CASSGGKEKQYF
size: NA; J: TRBJ1-2; V: TRBV2; D: NA; DNA: TGTGCCAGCAGTGTCTGGGCCATGGACTATGGCTACACCTTC; CDR3: CASSVWAMDYGYTF
size: NA; J: TRBJ2-7; V: TRBV25-1; D: TRBD1; DNA: TGTGCCAGCACCGACAGGGGACCTTCCTACGAGCAGTACTTC; CDR3: CASTDRGPSYEQYF
size: once; J: TRBJ2-3; V: TRBV7-2; D: NA; DNA: TGTGCCAGCAGCTTAGGTACGATCGCAGATACGCAGTATTTT; CDR3: CASSLGTIADTQYF
size: few; J: TRBJ1-2; V: TRBV7-9; D: NA; DNA: TGTGCCAGCAGCTTTGGACAGCCGGATGGCTACACCTTC; CDR3: CASSFGQPDGYTF
size: NA; J: TRBJ1-5; V: TRBV6-1; D: TRBD1; DNA: TGTGCCAGCAGTCCCAGGGGGGACGTCCAGCCCCAGCATTTT; CDR3: CASSPRGDVQPQHF
size: NA; J: TRBJ2-7; V: TRBV6-4; D: NA; DNA: TGTGCCAGCAGGGACCTTTGGGACACCTACGAGCAGTACTTC; CDR3: CASRDLWDTYEQYF
size: NA; J: TRBJ2-5; V: TRBV9; D: TRBD2; DNA: TGTGCCAGCAGCCCTGTTCTAGCGGGAGGGGCGACCCAGTACTTC; CDR3: CASSPVLAGGATQYF
size: NA; J: TRBJ2-5; V: TRBV9; D: NA; DNA: TGTGCCAGCAGCGAGCAGGGTTCGAAAGAGACCCAGTACTTC; CDR3: CASSEQGSKETQYF
size: NA; J: TRBJ2-3; V: TRBV21-1; D: NA; DNA: TGTGCCAGCAGCATTAGACAGGGCTGGGGTACAGATACGCAGTATTTT; CDR3: CASSIRQGWGTDTQYF
size: NA; J: TRBJ2-7; V: TRBV4-1; D: NA; DNA: TGCGCCAGCAGCCACTTCCGGGACGGGGCCTACGAGCAGTACTTC; CDR3: CASSHFRDGAYEQYF
size: few; J: TRBJ1-1; V: TRBV5-1; D: NA; DNA: TGCGCCAGCTCGTGGACAGCGAACACTGAAGCTTTCTTT; CDR3: CASSWTANTEAFF
size: once; J: TRBJ2-2; V: TRBV27; D: NA; DNA: TGTGCCAGCAGTTTATTCCGGGGCTCCTACACCGGGGAGCTGTTTTTT; CDR3: CASSLFRGSYTGELFF
size: many; J: TRBJ2-7; V: TRBV4-1; D: NA; DNA: TGCGCCAGCAGCCCCCGGGACGGTTCCTACGAGCAGTACTTC; CDR3: CASSPRDGSYEQYF
size: few; J: TRBJ1-2; V: TRBV12-5; D: TRBD1; DNA: TGTGCTAGTGGTTTGGTGGAGGGGACAGTGGAGGGCTACACCTTC; CDR3: CASGLVEGTVEGYTF
size: few; J: TRBJ2-1; V: TRBV7-9; D: NA; DNA: TGTGCCAGCAGCCCGGGAGTGGGGGAGCCCTCCGCCCATGAGCAGTTCTTC; CDR3: CASSPGVGEPSAHEQFF
size: NA; J: TRBJ2-7; V: TRBV29-1; D: NA; DNA: TGCAGCGTTGTGTCTCTCGCCGCGGGGACCTACGAGCAGTACTTC; CDR3: CSVVSLAAGTYEQYF
size: NA; J: TRBJ1-4; V: TRBV5-1; D: NA; DNA: TGCGCCAGCAAACAGGAGGACGAAAAACTGTTTTTT; CDR3: CASKQEDEKLFF
size: NA; J: TRBJ1-4; V: TRBV7-2; D: NA; DNA: TGTGCCAGCAGCCGGGACGTTTTCAAGGGGGAACTGTTTTTT; CDR3: CASSRDVFKGELFF
size: NA; J: TRBJ1-2; V: TRBV28; D: TRBD1; DNA: TGTGCCAGCAGTTTGGGGATCGGGGACAGGGGGAATGGCTACACCTTC; CDR3: CASSLGIGDRGNGYTF
size: NA; J: TRBJ2-1; V: TRBV5-6; D: TRBD1; DNA: TGTGCCAGCAGCTTGTTGTCCGGGACAGGGATCAATGAGCAGTTCTTC; CDR3: CASSLLSGTGINEQFF
size: NA; J: TRBJ1-5; V: TRBV28; D: TRBD1; DNA: TGTGCCAGCCGGGACAGGGTTAATCAGCCCCAGCATTTT; CDR3: CASRDRVNQPQHF
size: NA; J: TRBJ1-2; V: TRBV28; D: NA; DNA: TGTGCCAGCAGTTTACGGGGGCTTGGTGGCTACACCTTC; CDR3: CASSLRGLGGYTF
size: NA; J: TRBJ2-1; V: TRBV19; D: TRBD2; DNA: TGTGCCAGTAGCACGTGGGGTTTGAGCGGGACTAGAAGCCTCAATGAGCAGTTCTTC; CDR3: CASSTWGLSGTRSLNEQFF
size: NA; J: TRBJ2-7; V: TRBV18; D: NA; DNA: TGTGCCAGCTCGCCCCCCTCTAACACCGCCTACGAGCAGTACTTC; CDR3: CASSPPSNTAYEQYF
size: once; J: TRBJ1-1; V: TRBV28; D: NA; DNA: TGTGCCAGCACCCCAGGAAACCTCGGCGCTTTCTTT; CDR3: CASTPGNLGAFF
size: many; J: TRBJ2-7; V: TRBV7-8; D: NA; DNA: TGTGCCAGCAGCATAAGGTTAGCCCCCCACGAGCAGTACTTC; CDR3: CASSIRLAPHEQYF
size: NA; J: TRBJ2-1; V: TRBV7-9; D: TRBD2; DNA: TGTGCCAGCAGTCTAGCGGGGATCTCCTACAATGAGCAGTTCTTC; CDR3: CASSLAGISYNEQFF
size: few; J: TRBJ1-2; V: TRBV28; D: TRBD1; DNA: TGTGCCAGCAGTTTTCCCCCAGGGGGAAGGAATGGCTACACCTTC; CDR3: CASSFPPGGRNGYTF
size: NA; J: TRBJ2-7; V: TRBV6-6; D: NA; DNA: TGTGCCAGCAGTCGGGGGACTCCCGTCCACGAGCAGTACTTC; CDR3: CASSRGTPVHEQYF
size: NA; J: TRBJ2-7; V: TRBV10-2; D: NA; DNA: TGCGCCAGCAGCAGGGAGCGCTACGAGCAGTACTTC; CDR3: CASSRERYEQYF